The entry below gives a single TCR beta chain sequence along with its context. This entry belongs to a study of blood T cell repertoires in COVID-19. The CDR3 extends over 13 amino acids. Germline CDR1 and CDR2: SGDLS and YYNGEE. The V and J ends lost 6 bases and 3 bases respectively, with 7 bases between them. The assay was immunoSEQ multiplex PCR, and TCRdb's table has in-frame clones only and misses some. The data contain approximately 180,000 clones, more than 65% of them seen just once; the ten biggest clones take up roughly 15%. Recruits, aged about 18 to 100 years, lived in approximately 26 US areas.

The sequenced sample was PBMCs or T cells enriched from blood (not recorded which). The rearrangement links TRBV9 to TRBJ1-6; perhaps TRBD1 as D (5 bases). The TCR originated in a man aged 50 or older who had recovered from COVID-19. The CDR3 is CASTTDYNSPLHF. DNA for the CDR3: TGTGCCAGCACGACAGACTATAATTCACCCCTCCACTTT.